One TCR beta chain is described in this entry. TCRdb re-called the 5' RACE reads through MiXCR, storing one row per CDR3 protein. The repertoire holds about 70,000 distinct CDR3 sequences, about 9.5% seen once, with under 2.5% in the top ten. The time point was: blood at routine non-recurrence follow-up after resection. Sequencing covered unsorted whole RNA taken from tumor, nontumor lung or frozen PBMC. The data belong to a study of spatial heterogeneity in lung cancer. Study overall: Follow-up PBMC samples were sequenced when available, at a median of approximately 23 months after resection.

Trimming cost V 4 bases and J 4 bases, with 19 bases left between them. CDR3 size: 16 residues. Per the germline V gene, CDR1 is SGHTA and CDR2 is FQGTGA. The genes are TRBV7-3 and TRBJ1-2; possibly TRBD1 for D (5 bases). This TCR derives from a female donor with early-stage non-small cell lung cancer. Sequenced here: PBMCs, sampled at follow-up. This CDR3 is CASSSNGPTVAYGYTF. The DNA for the CDR3 is TGTGCCAGCAGCTCCAACGGGCCGACAGTTGCCTATGGCTACACCTTC.